This TCR beta chain was captured by sequencing in a study of cytomegalovirus exposure and HLA in healthy donors. General study points: The tendency of first-cohort TCR clusters to co-occur in the 90 to 150 validation repertoires emerged from a later analysis. As was reported, the classifier diagnosed cytomegalovirus status with high specificity and sensitivity. In vitro experiments confirmed that three CMV-associated chains were specific for CMV antigens. There were about 160 TCR beta chains listed as cytomegalovirus-associated.

This clone was detected only once. The antigen is unknown. This table comes from immunoSEQ multiplex PCR, and its TCRdb copy is limited to in-frame clones, with some not included. This table holds about 150,000 clones, about 82% found once. The germline V and J ends were trimmed by 1 base and 2 bases, with 9 bases remaining between them. From germline, CDR1 is SEHNR and CDR2 FQNEAQ (reference sequence). The CDR3 has 14 amino acids. Input material: PBMCs. This clonotype originated in a human donor in good health. The rearrangement joins TRBV7-9 to TRBJ2-7, with D uncertain. CDR3 DNA sequence: TGTGCCAGCAGCTTAGTTGAGGCGCCCTACGAGCAGTACTTC. Translation: CASSLVEAPYEQYF.